This TCR beta chain was retrieved from a study of memory CD4+ T cells and cytomegalovirus serostatus. Germline CDR1 SGHTA, CDR2 FQGTGA. Losses at the gene ends were 4 bases for V and 5 bases for J; bases not matched to a gene: 11. CDR3 length equals 17 residues. The sort gate was single viable CD3+CD4+CD8-CD45RO+ cells for memory CD4+ T cells. Generated by immunoSEQ multiplex PCR, the TCRdb table keeps only in-frame clones and is missing some. The table has approximately 56,000 clones, over 80% seen once. Material for sequencing was memory CD4+ T cells from blood. The V and J genes are TRBV7-3 and TRBJ2-3, with TRBD1 matching 11 bases. The sequence was collected from an adult in good health and CMV-seronegative. DNA of the CDR3: TGTGCCAGCAGCTGGGGAACCGGGACAGGGGGAAAAGATACGCAGTATTTT. Translating it yields CASSWGTGTGGKDTQYF.